Included here is one TCR beta chain sequence, with context. Antigen specificity is unknown. Sequencing was designed to attain a depth spanning 1 in 200,000 to 1 in 1 million T cells. Sequenced by immunoSEQ multiplex PCR; TCRdb stores in-frame clones only, minus some. The sample lists over 45,000 clones, 56% occurring once. V lost 9 bases, J lost 7 bases, and 3 bases stayed unmatched. Per the germline V gene, CDR1 is MDHEN and CDR2 is SYDVKM. The CDR3 has 12 amino acids. These data are taken from a study of cytotoxic CD8 clonotypes in ibrutinib-treated CLL. About the research overall: In all, under twelve patients were relapsed/refractory, roughly 15 were treatment-naive and 17 were IGHV unmutated.

Study results and caveats: Baseline values of clonality outstripped age-matched healthy donors and followed circulating CD8+ T-cell counts. An increase in clonality occurred at ibrutinib response, followed by a return toward baseline at progression.

The sequencing here drew on PBMCs, taken after 24 months of ibrutinib treatment. This sequence joins TRBV28 and TRBJ1-5; 10 nucleotides agree with TRBD1. The sequence came from a human donor with chronic lymphocytic leukemia. The CDR3 bases are TGTGCCAGTGGGACAGGGGCCCAGCCCCAGCATTTT. Protein sequence: CASGTGAQPQHF.